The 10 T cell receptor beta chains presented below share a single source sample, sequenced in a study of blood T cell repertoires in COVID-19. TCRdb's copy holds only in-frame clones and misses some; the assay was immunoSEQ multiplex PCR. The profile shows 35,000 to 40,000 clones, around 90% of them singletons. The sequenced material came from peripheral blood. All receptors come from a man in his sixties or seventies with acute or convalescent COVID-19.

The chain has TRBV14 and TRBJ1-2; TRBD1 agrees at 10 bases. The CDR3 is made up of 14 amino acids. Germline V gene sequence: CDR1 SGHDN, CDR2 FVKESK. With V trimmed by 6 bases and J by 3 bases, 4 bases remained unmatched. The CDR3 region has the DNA TGTGCCAGCAGTTCCGGGACAGGGGACTATGGCTACACCTTC. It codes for CASSSGTGDYGYTF.

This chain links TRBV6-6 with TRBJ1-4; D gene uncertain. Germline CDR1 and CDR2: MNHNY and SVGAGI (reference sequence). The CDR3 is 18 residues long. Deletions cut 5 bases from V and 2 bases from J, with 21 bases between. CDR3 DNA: TGTGCCAGCAGTCGGGCCTTCATTTGGGCTGGGACTAATGAAAAACTGTTTTTT. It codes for CASSRAFIWAGTNEKLFF.

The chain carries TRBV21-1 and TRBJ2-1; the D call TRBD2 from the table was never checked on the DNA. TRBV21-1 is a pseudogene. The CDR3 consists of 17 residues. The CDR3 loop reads CASSLLPGLASHNEQFF. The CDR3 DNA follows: TGTGCCAGCAGCCTCCTCCCCGGGCTAGCGAGCCACAATGAGCAGTTCTTC.

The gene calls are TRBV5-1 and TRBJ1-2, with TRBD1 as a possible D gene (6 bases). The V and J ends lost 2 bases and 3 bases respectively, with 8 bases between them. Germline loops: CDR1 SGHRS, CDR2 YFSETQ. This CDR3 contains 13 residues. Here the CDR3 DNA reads TGCGCCAGCAGCTTACAGGGAGACTATGGCTACACCTTC. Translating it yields CASSLQGDYGYTF.

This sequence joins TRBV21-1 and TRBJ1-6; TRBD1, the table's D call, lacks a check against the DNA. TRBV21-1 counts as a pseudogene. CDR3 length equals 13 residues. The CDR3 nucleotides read TGTGCCAGCAGCAATCGACAGGGGTCACCCCTCCACTTT. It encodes CASSNRQGSPLHF.

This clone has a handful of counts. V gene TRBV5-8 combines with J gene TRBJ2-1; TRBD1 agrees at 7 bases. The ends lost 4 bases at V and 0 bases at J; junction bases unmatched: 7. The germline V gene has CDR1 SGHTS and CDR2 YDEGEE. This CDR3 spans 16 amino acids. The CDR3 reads CASSRRTGISYNEQFF. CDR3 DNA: TGTGCCAGCAGCCGGAGGACAGGAATCTCCTACAATGAGCAGTTCTTC.

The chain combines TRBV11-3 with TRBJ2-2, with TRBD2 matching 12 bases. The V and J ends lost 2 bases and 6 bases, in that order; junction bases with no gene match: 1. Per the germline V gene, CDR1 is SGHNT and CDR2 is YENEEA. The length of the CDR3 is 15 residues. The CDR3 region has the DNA TGTGCCAGCAGCTTAAGACTAGCGGGAGCCGGGGAGCTGTTTTTT. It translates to CASSLRLAGAGELFF.

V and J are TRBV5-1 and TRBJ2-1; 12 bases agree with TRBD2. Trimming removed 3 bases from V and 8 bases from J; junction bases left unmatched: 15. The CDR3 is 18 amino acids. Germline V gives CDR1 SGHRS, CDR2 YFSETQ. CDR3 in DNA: TGCGCCAGCAGCTGGAGAAGTCTAGCGGGAGGGGCAGGCGATGAGCAGTTCTTC. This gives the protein CASSWRSLAGGAGDEQFF.

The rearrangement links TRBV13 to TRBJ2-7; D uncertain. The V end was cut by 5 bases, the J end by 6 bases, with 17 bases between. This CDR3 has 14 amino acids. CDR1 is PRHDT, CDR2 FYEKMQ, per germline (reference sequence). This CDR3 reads CASSPTKRHAEQYF. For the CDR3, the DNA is TGTGCCAGCAGCCCCACCAAGCGTCATGCCGAGCAGTACTTC.

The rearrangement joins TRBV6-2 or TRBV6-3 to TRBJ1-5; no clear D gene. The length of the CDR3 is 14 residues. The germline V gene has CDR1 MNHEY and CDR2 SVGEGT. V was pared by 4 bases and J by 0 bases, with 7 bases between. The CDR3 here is CASSSGYSNQPQHF. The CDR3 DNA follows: TGTGCCAGCAGTTCGGGGTATAGCAATCAGCCCCAGCATTTT.